The rows below give T cell receptor beta chains drawn from one sample of a study of T-cell memory formation after mild COVID-19. TCRdb called the 5' RACE reads again in MiXCR, with one record for every CDR3 protein. Here the sample spans around 390,000 distinct CDR3 sequences, about 16% being singletons. Sequenced material: PBMCs or a T cell subset sorted from them (not recorded which). These receptor sequences come from a man younger than 35 who had mild COVID-19 (a few samples of this study predate the infection). Cell type and time point are not known. Both conserved end residues are part of each CDR3. D genes are given only for firm matches. Size is stated for part of the rows, as once, few or many counts, or as a class when the clone is expanded.

>TRBV7-9|TRBJ1-3|.|.
TGTGCCAGCAGCGGGGCCCGAAGCTCTGGAAACACCATATATTTT
CASSGARSSGNTIYF
>TRBV29-1|TRBJ1-1|.|.
TGCAGCGTTGGTTCGGGGGACGATTTCTTT
CSVGSGDDFF
>TRBV5-6|TRBJ2-3|.|.
TGTGCCAGCAGCTTCCGGGACGGCGGCACAGATACGCAGTATTTT
CASSFRDGGTDTQYF
>TRBV4-1|TRBJ1-5|.|.
TGCGCCAGCAGCCAAGTCAGGACGGCTAGCAATCAGCCCCAGCATTTT
CASSQVRTASNQPQHF
>TRBV6-6|TRBJ1-2|few|TRBD1
TGTGCCAGCAGGGGGGACAGGGTTAACTATGGCTACACCTTC
CASRGDRVNYGYTF
>TRBV12-3/TRBV12-4|TRBJ2-3|many|.
TGTGCCAGCAGTTGGGGCCAGGATACGCAGTATTTT
CASSWGQDTQYF
>TRBV4-3|TRBJ1-2|.|TRBD1
TGCGCCAGCAGCCAAGCTAGGGACAGGCAACCGAGTGGCTACACCTTC
CASSQARDRQPSGYTF
>TRBV7-9|TRBJ2-3|.|TRBD2
TGTGCCAGCAGCGGTCCGACTAGCGGGGGGGCCGTGGATACGCAGTATTTT
CASSGPTSGGAVDTQYF
>TRBV20-1|TRBJ2-3|.|.
TGCAGTGCCCGGGAAGAGCGGCGCACAACAGATACGCAGTATTTT
CSAREERRTTDTQYF
>TRBV7-9|TRBJ2-5|.|.
TGTGCCAGCAGGGGCCCACAAGGTTCTCAAGAGACCCAGTACTTC
CASRGPQGSQETQYF
>TRBV12-3/TRBV12-4|TRBJ1-4|.|.
TGTGCCAGCAGTTTAAACGCGGGGATGGCTGAAAAACTGTTTTTT
CASSLNAGMAEKLFF
>TRBV7-3|TRBJ2-3|.|TRBD2
TGTGCCAGCAGCCCCATCCTACTAGCGGTTTTT
CASSPILLAVF
>TRBV5-6|TRBJ2-1|.|TRBD1
TGTGCCAGCAGCTGGGACAGGGTCCTCTACAATGAGCAGTTCTTC
CASSWDRVLYNEQFF
>TRBV10-2|TRBJ2-5|.|TRBD1
TGCGCCAGCAGTGACCCGGGACAGGGTAACCAGTACTTC
CASSDPGQGNQYF
>TRBV7-3|TRBJ2-1|few|TRBD1
TGTGCCAGCAGCTTCCGACAGGGACGGAATGAGCAGTTCTTC
CASSFRQGRNEQFF
>TRBV3-1|TRBJ2-7|.|.
TGTGCCAGCAGCCGAAGCCTGCGCGGGACAGTCCCCTACGAGCAGTACTTC
CASSRSLRGTVPYEQYF
>TRBV4-3|TRBJ1-1|few|.
TGCGCCAGCAGCCAATGGGATGGAGGGGTAGCTTTCTTT
CASSQWDGGVAFF
>TRBV9|TRBJ2-1|.|TRBD1
TGTGCCAGCAGCCCGAGTCGGGGACAGGGGGCGCCGGTCCAGTTCTTC
CASSPSRGQGAPVQFF
>TRBV7-7|TRBJ1-3|many|.
TGTGCTAGCAGCTTAGTACGAGACTCTGGAAACACCATATATTTT
CASSLVRDSGNTIYF
>TRBV12-3/TRBV12-4|TRBJ1-1|few|TRBD1
TGTGCCAGCAGTCCGGGACAGAAGAACACTGAAGCTTTCTTT
CASSPGQKNTEAFF
>TRBV7-9|TRBJ2-7|many|TRBD2
TGTGCCAGCAGCAGCGGGACCCCCTACGAGCAGTACTTC
CASSSGTPYEQYF
>TRBV5-6|TRBJ1-6|few|TRBD1
TGTGCCAGCAGCTTCCGGGACAGGGCTTATTCACCCCTCCACTTT
CASSFRDRAYSPLHF
>TRBV18|TRBJ2-5|few|.
TGTGCCAGCTCACCACAGGAAGGGTCGTTGGAGACCCAGTACTTC
CASSPQEGSLETQYF
>TRBV12-3/TRBV12-4|TRBJ2-7|many|.
TGTGCCAGCAGTCCCGGGACTTCCTACGAGCAGTACTTC
CASSPGTSYEQYF
>TRBV7-2|TRBJ2-1|.|.
TGTGCCAGCAGCTTCAGTAGAGGGGGGAGTTACAATGAGCAGTTCTTC
CASSFSRGGSYNEQFF
>TRBV7-9|TRBJ1-2|.|TRBD1
TGTGCCAGCAGCTCCCTGGAACGACAGGGGAGCTATGGCTACACCTTC
CASSSLERQGSYGYTF
>TRBV7-2|TRBJ1-3|once|.
TGTGCCAGCAGTACGCGGGGGCTTGGTGGAAACACCATATATTTT
CASSTRGLGGNTIYF
>TRBV7-9|TRBJ2-5|many|.
TGTGCCAGCAGCTCCTTGGGCGGAGAGACCCAGTACTTC
CASSSLGGETQYF
>TRBV7-9|TRBJ1-4|.|.
TGTGCCAGCAGCCATGGGGACCAGGGTGAAAAACTGTTTTTT
CASSHGDQGEKLFF
>TRBV11-2|TRBJ1-2|few|TRBD1
TGTGCCAGCAGCTCGCCCGGGACAGCCTATGGCTACACCTTC
CASSSPGTAYGYTF
>TRBV7-9|TRBJ2-3|.|TRBD2
TGTGCCAGCAGCCTGACTGGCGGGGGGGCAGATACGCAGTATTTT
CASSLTGGGADTQYF
>TRBV15|TRBJ1-1|.|.
TGTGCCACCAGTCCTGGGGGTTACACTGAAGCTTTCTTT
CATSPGGYTEAFF
>TRBV10-3|TRBJ2-1|few|TRBD2
TGTGCCATCAGTGCGGGACTAGGGGAAGCCTATGAGCAGTTCTTC
CAISAGLGEAYEQFF
>TRBV2|TRBJ1-3|.|.
TGTGCCAGCAGTGAAGTTAAAGACACCCTCTCTGGAAACACCATATATTTT
CASSEVKDTLSGNTIYF
>TRBV4-2|TRBJ2-3|few|.
TGTGCCAGCAGCCAAGAAATAAGCGGCACCTCCACAGATACGCAGTATTTT
CASSQEISGTSTDTQYF
>TRBV9|TRBJ2-2|.|TRBD2
TGTGCCAGCAGCCTAGCGGGGGGCAGCGGGGAGCTGTTTTTT
CASSLAGGSGELFF
>TRBV7-9|TRBJ2-1|.|TRBD1
TGTGCCAGCAGCCTGGGACAGGGGATTTACAATGAGCAGTTCTTC
CASSLGQGIYNEQFF
>TRBV15|TRBJ1-2|.|.
TGTGCCACCAGCAGAGATCTGGGCTCGGATGGCTACACCTTC
CATSRDLGSDGYTF